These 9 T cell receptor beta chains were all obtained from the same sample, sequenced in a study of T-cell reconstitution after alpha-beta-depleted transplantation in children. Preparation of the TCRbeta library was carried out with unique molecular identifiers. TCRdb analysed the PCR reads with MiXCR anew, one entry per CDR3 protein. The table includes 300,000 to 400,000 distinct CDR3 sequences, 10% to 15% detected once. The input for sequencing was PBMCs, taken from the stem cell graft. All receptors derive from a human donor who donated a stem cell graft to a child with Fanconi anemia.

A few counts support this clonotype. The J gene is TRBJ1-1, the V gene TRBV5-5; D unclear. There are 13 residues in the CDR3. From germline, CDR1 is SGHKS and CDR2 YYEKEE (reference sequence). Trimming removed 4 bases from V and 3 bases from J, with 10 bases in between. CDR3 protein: CASSMSPDTEAFF. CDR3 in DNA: TGTGCCAGCAGCATGTCCCCGGACACTGAAGCTTTCTTT.

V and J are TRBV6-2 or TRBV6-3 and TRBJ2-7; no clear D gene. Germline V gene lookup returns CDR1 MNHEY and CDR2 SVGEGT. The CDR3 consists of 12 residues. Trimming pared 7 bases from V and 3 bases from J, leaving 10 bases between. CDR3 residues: CASKRADYEQYF. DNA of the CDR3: TGTGCCAGCAAAAGGGCGGACTACGAGCAGTACTTC.

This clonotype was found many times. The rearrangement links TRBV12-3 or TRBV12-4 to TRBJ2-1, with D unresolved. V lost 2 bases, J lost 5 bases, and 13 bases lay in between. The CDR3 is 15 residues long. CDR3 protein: CASSLHGQMHNEQFF. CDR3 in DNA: TGTGCCAGCAGTTTACACGGCCAGATGCACAATGAGCAGTTCTTC.

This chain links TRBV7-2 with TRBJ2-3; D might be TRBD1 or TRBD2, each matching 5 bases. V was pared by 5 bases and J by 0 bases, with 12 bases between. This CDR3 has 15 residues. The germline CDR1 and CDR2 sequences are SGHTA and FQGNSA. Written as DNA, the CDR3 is TGTGCCAGCAGCCCCAGCCGGGGCAGCACAGATACGCAGTATTTT. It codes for CASSPSRGSTDTQYF.

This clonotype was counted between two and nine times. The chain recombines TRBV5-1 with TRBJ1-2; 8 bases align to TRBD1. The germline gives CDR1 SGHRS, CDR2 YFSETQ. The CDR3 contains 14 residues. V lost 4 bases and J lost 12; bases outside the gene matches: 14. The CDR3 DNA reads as TGCGCCAGCAGCCCAGACGGTTCAGGGGGCGCCGACACCTTC. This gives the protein CASSPDGSGGADTF. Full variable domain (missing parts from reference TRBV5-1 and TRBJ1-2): KAGVTQTPRYLIKTRGQQVTLSCSPISGHRSVSWYQQTPGQGLQFLFEYFSETQRNKGNFPGRFSGRQFSNSRSEMNVSTLELGDSALYLCASSPDGSGGADTFGSGTRLTVV.

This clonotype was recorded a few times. The CDR3 region has the DNA TGTGCCAGCAGCTTAGCTGACAGTTTCTCTGGAAACACCATATATTTT. It encodes CASSLADSFSGNTIYF. The V gene is TRBV7-9, the J gene TRBJ1-3; D perhaps matches TRBD1 (5 bases). There are 16 residues in the CDR3. Per the germline V gene, CDR1 is SEHNR and CDR2 is FQNEAQ (reference sequence). Trimming removed 0 bases at V and 0 bases at J, with 9 bases between.

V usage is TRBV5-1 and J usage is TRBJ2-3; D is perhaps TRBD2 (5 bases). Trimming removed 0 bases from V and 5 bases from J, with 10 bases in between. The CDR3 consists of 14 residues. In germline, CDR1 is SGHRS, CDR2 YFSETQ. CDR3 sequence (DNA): TGCGCCAGCAGCTTGGAGGCAGAGGGAGATACGCAGTATTTT. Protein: CASSLEAEGDTQYF.

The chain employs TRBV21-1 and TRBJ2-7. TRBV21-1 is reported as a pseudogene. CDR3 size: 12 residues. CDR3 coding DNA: TGTGCCAGCAGTAAAGGGTTTTACGAGCAGTACGTC. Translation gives CASSKGFYEQYV.

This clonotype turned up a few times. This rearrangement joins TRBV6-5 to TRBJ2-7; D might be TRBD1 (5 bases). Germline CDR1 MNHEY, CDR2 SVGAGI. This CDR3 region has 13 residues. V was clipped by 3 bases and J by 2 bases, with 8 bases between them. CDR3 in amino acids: CASSYQGPYEQYF. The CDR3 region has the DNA TGTGCCAGCAGTTATCAGGGCCCCTACGAGCAGTACTTC.